These 16 T cell receptor beta chains were all obtained from the same sample, sequenced in a study of cytomegalovirus exposure and HLA in healthy donors. Using immunoSEQ multiplex PCR, the repertoire was profiled, and TCRdb retains in-frame clones only, with some absent. The data contain about 140,000 clones, just over 85% of them singletons. Material: PBMCs. The receptors derive from a woman aged 18-29 years in good health and CMV-seropositive.

This rearrangement joins TRBV5-5 to TRBJ2-1; tentative D call: TRBD1 (6 bases). V lost 2 bases and J lost 2, with 11 bases in between. The CDR3 runs 15 residues. Germline values: CDR1 SGHKS, CDR2 YYEKEE (reference sequence). The CDR3 coding sequence is TGTGCCAGCAGCTTAGGACGGACAGCCTACAATGAGCAGTTCTTC. It yields the protein CASSLGRTAYNEQFF.

Only a few counts were recorded for this clone. The chain joins TRBV9 to TRBJ2-1; TRBD1 aligns across 9 bases. The germline V gene has CDR1 SGDLS and CDR2 YYNGEE. This CDR3 region has 16 residues. Trimming at V came to 4 bases and at J to 8 bases, leaving 13 bases not matched to a gene. CDR3 in amino acids: CASSQRAGQGSHEQFF. As DNA, the CDR3 is TGTGCCAGCAGCCAAAGAGCGGGACAGGGATCCCATGAGCAGTTCTTC.

In DNA form, the CDR3 reads TGTGCCTGGAGAGCACAGCCCGGGACTCTAAGCTCCTACAATGAGCAGTTCTTC. Protein product: CAWRAQPGTLSSYNEQFF. V and J are TRBV30 and TRBJ2-1; D may be TRBD2 (6 bases). The CDR3 totals 18 residues. CDR1 is GTSNPN, CDR2 SVGIG, per germline (reference sequence). V was trimmed by 3 bases and J by 0 bases, leaving 21 bases between them.

The V call is TRBV9, the J call TRBJ2-1, with TRBD2 identical over 8 bases. This CDR3 has 16 amino acids. Germline loops: CDR1 SGDLS, CDR2 YYNGEE. Trimming at V came to 5 bases and at J to 5 bases, leaving 12 bases not matched to a gene. This CDR3 is CASSPRRVAGNNEQFF. CDR3 DNA: TGTGCCAGCAGTCCGAGAAGGGTAGCGGGGAACAATGAGCAGTTCTTC.

The chain combines TRBV29-1 with TRBJ2-5; no clear D. CDR1 is SQVTM, CDR2 ANQGSEA, per germline. The V end was cut by 3 bases, the J end by 4 bases, with 15 bases between. The CDR3 covers 14 residues. CDR3 protein: CSVDSGFGRETQYF. CDR3 sequence (DNA): TGCAGCGTTGATTCCGGGTTTGGTAGAGAGACCCAGTACTTC.

The chain uses TRBV5-1 and TRBJ2-4, with D maybe TRBD1 (6 bases). The CDR3 is 18 amino acids. CDR1 SGHRS and CDR2 YFSETQ come from the germline V gene. The V and J ends lost 3 bases and 9 bases respectively, with 28 bases between them. The CDR3 reads CASSSRPTGQSGKPIQYF. CDR3 in DNA: TGCGCCAGCAGCTCGCGTCCGACCGGACAGTCAGGAAAACCCATTCAGTACTTC.

This clone was seen just once. The J gene is TRBJ2-3, the V gene TRBV7-8; D perhaps matches TRBD2 (5 bases). The CDR3 runs to 16 residues. V lost 6 bases, J lost 3 bases, and 19 bases lay in between. CDR1 is SGHVS, CDR2 FQNEAQ, per germline. The CDR3 nucleotides are TGTGCCAGCAGTCGTGGCTGGGGAGTAAGAACAGATACGCAGTATTTT. Amino acids: CASSRGWGVRTDTQYF.

This sequence joins TRBV7-9 and TRBJ2-1; maybe TRBD2 (5 bases). This CDR3 has 14 amino acids. Germline lookup yields CDR1 SEHNR and CDR2 FQNEAQ (reference sequence). Trimming removed 2 bases from V and 2 bases from J, with 7 bases in between. CDR3 in amino acids: CASSLSGTYNEQFF. In DNA, the CDR3 is TGTGCCAGCAGCTTAAGCGGTACCTACAATGAGCAGTTCTTC.

The chain carries TRBV28 and TRBJ2-7; D is ambiguous. The germline V gene encodes CDR1 MDHEN and CDR2 SYDVKM. The CDR3 covers 13 residues. V lost 2 bases and J 3 bases, leaving 8 bases between the germline ends. The CDR3 spells CASSLAQSYEQYF. DNA of the CDR3: TGTGCCAGCAGTTTAGCACAGAGCTACGAGCAGTACTTC.

The V gene is TRBV11-2, the J gene TRBJ1-1, with 10 nucleotides matching TRBD1. The CDR3 extends over 15 amino acids. V lost 5 bases to trimming and J lost 4 bases; unmatched junction nucleotides: 7. CDR1 SGHAT and CDR2 FQNNGV come from the germline V gene. The CDR3 reads CASSPPGQGSTEAFF. The CDR3 nucleotides read TGTGCCAGCAGCCCCCCGGGACAGGGGAGCACTGAAGCTTTCTTT.

This chain connects TRBV5-5 to TRBJ2-1; 7 nucleotides agree with TRBD1. CDR1 and CDR2 (germline): SGHKS, YYEKEE (reference sequence). The CDR3 extends over 18 amino acids. Losses at the gene ends were 3 bases for V and 4 bases for J; bases not matched to a gene: 16. The CDR3 DNA sequence: TGTGCCAGCAGCTGGCGGACAAGAGTGGACAGGCAGTACAATGAGCAGTTCTTC. Its translation is CASSWRTRVDRQYNEQFF.

V usage is TRBV19 and J usage is TRBJ1-5; perhaps TRBD1 as D (6 bases). Germline assignment: CDR1 LNHDA and CDR2 SQIVND (reference sequence). The CDR3 contains 17 residues. The V end was cut by 3 bases, the J end by 2 bases, with 17 bases between. CDR3 coding DNA: TGTGCCAGTAGTATGACGTGGGGGGCGGGAGGCAATCAGCCCCAGCATTTT. Translation: CASSMTWGAGGNQPQHF.

The chain links TRBV7-2 to TRBJ1-3; D remains ambiguous. CDR1 and CDR2 from the germline V gene are SGHTA and FQGNSA. The CDR3 spans 13 residues. With 3 bases removed from V and 0 bases from J, the gap between germline ends came to 3 bases. The CDR3: CASSFNSGNTIYF. The CDR3 bases are TGTGCCAGCAGCTTTAACTCTGGAAACACCATATATTTT.

The chain is built from TRBV11-2 and TRBJ1-1; 7 bases align to TRBD1. CDR3 length equals 17 residues. With 2 bases clipped from V and 5 bases from J, the junction kept 14 bases outside the gene matches. The germline CDR1 and CDR2 sequences are SGHAT and FQNNGV. CDR3 bases: TGTGCCAGCAGCTTACCCATTTCGGACAGGACAAGGACTGAAGCTTTCTTT. Its protein product is CASSLPISDRTRTEAFF. The whole variable domain, filled in from reference TRBV11-2 and TRBJ1-1, reads EAGVAQSPRYKIIEKRQSVAFWCNPISGHATLYWYQQILGQGPKLLIQFQNNGVVDDSQLPKDRFSAERLKGVDSTLKIQPAKLEDSAVYLCASSLPISDRTRTEAFFGQGTRLTVV.

Concerning this clone: A junction boundary mismatches the germline segment, possibly from a read error. The CDR3 spells CASSPTSGRAEDF. The CDR3 DNA reads as TGTGCCAGCTCACCAACTAGCGGGAGGGCCGAGGACTTC. The chain employs TRBV18 and TRBJ2-5; 13 bases line up with TRBD2. The germline CDR1 and CDR2 sequences are KGHSH and LQKENI. The CDR3 covers 13 residues.

This clone came up a few times. V gene TRBV10-3 combines with J gene TRBJ2-2; TRBD1 aligns across 7 bases. CDR3 length: 13 amino acids. CDR1 is ENHRY and CDR2 is SYGVKD in the germline V gene. V trimming: 4 bases; J trimming: 8 bases; junction bases outside the gene matches: 4. CDR3 DNA: TGTGCCATCAGTGCCGGGACAGCTGGGGAGCTGTTTTTT. It yields the protein CAISAGTAGELFF.